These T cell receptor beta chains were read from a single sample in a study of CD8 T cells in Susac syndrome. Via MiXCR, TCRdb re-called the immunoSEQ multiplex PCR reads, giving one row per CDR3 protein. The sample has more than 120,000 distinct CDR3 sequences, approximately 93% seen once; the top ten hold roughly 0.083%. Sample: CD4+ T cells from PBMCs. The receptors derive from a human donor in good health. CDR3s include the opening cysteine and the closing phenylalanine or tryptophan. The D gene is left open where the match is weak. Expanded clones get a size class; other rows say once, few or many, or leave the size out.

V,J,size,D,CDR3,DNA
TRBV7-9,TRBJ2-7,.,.,CASSRLGTFLYEQYF,TGTGCCAGCAGCCGACTCGGGACGTTTCTCTACGAGCAGTACTTC
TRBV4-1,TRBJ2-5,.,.,CASSQAPGQSGETQYF,TGCGCCAGCAGCCAAGCCCCCGGACAGAGTGGGGAGACCCAGTACTTC
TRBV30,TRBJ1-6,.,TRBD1,CAWRYRGGYSPLHF,TGTGCCTGGAGGTACAGGGGTGGATATTCACCCCTCCACTTT
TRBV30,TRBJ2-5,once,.,CAWSVGLSQETQYF,TGTGCCTGGAGTGTAGGGCTTAGTCAAGAGACCCAGTACTTC
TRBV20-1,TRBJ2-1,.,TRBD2,CSALIAGSSYNEQFF,TGCAGTGCTCTTATAGCGGGGAGCTCCTACAATGAGCAGTTCTTC
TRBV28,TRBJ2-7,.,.,CASSLELYEQYF,TGTGCCAGCAGTCTAGAACTCTACGAGCAGTACTTC
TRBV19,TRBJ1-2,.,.,CASSIASGYGYTF,TGTGCCAGTAGTATCGCCAGCGGCTATGGCTACACCTTC
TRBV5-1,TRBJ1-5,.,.,CASSLDGRGQPQHF,TGCGCCAGCAGCTTGGATGGGAGAGGACAGCCCCAGCATTTT
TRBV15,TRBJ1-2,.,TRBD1,CATSMLTGGGYTF,TGTGCCACCAGCATGCTAACAGGGGGCGGCTACACCTTC
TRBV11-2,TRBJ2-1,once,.,CASSLEPTRKNEQFF,TGTGCCAGCAGCTTAGAACCGACTAGAAAGAATGAGCAGTTCTTC
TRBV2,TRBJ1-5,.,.,CASSDPPGSGHF,TGTGCCAGCAGTGACCCCCCGGGGTCTGGGCATTTT
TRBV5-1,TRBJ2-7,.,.,CASSRTTGTGSYEQYF,TGCGCCAGCAGCCGGACCACCGGGACGGGGTCCTACGAGCAGTACTTC
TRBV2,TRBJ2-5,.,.,CASSVRQGGETQYF,TGTGCCAGCAGTGTACGACAGGGAGGAGAGACCCAGTACTTC
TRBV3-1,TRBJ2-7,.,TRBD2,CASSPKRLADPHEQYF,TGTGCCAGCAGCCCAAAACGGCTAGCGGACCCCCACGAGCAGTACTTC
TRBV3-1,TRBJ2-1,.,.,CASSRTAYNEQFF,TGTGCCAGCAGCCGGACAGCCTACAATGAGCAGTTCTTC
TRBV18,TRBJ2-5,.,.,CASSPRDEPKETQYF,TGTGCCAGCTCACCTCGGGACGAACCAAAAGAGACCCAGTACTTC
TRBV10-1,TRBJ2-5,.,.,CATRRICWGRETQYF,TGCGCCACCCGACGTATTTGCTGGGGCAGAGAGACCCAGTACTTC
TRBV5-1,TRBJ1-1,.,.,CASSLGTMNTEAFF,TGCGCCAGCAGCTTGGGAACAATGAACACTGAAGCTTTCTTT
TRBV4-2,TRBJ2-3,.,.,CASSPALRVADHTDTQYF,TGTGCCAGCAGCCCTGCCCTTCGAGTAGCGGACCACACAGATACGCAGTATTTT
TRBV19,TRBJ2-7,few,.,CASSHHPGTGSGEQYF,TGTGCCAGTAGTCATCACCCCGGGACGGGGTCTGGAGAGCAGTACTTC
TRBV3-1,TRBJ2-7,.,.,CASSRSAGEQYF,TGTGCCAGCAGCCGGTCTGCGGGCGAGCAGTACTTC
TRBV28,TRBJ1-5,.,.,CASSLLGLQPQHF,TGTGCCAGCAGTCTTCTGGGGCTCCAGCCCCAGCATTTT
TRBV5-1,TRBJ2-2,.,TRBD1,CASSLETGPGTGELFF,TGCGCCAGCAGCTTGGAGACAGGGCCTGGCACCGGGGAGCTGTTTTTT
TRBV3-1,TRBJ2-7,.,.,CASSQDDSLDEQYF,TGTGCCAGCAGCCAAGATGACAGCTTGGACGAGCAGTACTTC
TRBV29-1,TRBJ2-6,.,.,CSVEKPENVLTF,TGCAGCGTTGAAAAGCCGGAGAACGTCCTGACTTTC
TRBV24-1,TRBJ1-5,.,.,CATSEQGPNQPQHF,TGTGCCACCAGTGAGCAGGGCCCCAATCAGCCCCAGCATTTT
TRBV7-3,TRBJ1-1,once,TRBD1,CASSSGGAGTEAFF,TGTGCCAGCAGCTCAGGGGGCGCGGGCACTGAAGCTTTCTTT
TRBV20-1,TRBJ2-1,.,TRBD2,CSAPGGLAGPVVDEQFF,TGCAGTGCTCCCGGGGGGCTAGCGGGACCTGTAGTCGATGAGCAGTTCTTC
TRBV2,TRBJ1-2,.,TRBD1,CASSFRTGVTF,TGTGCCAGCAGTTTTAGGACAGGGGTCACCTTC
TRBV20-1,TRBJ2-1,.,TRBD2,CSAPPATSGSSYNEQFF,TGCAGTGCTCCCCCCGCGACTAGCGGTAGCTCCTACAATGAGCAGTTCTTC
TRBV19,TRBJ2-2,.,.,CASKTTARNTGELFF,TGTGCCAGTAAAACGACAGCAAGGAACACCGGGGAGCTGTTTTTT
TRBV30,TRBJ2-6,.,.,CAWGAGTSGANVLTF,TGTGCCTGGGGGGCGGGTACCTCTGGGGCCAACGTCCTGACTTTC
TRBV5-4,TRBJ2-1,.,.,CASSLEGVRSNEQFF,TGTGCCAGCAGCTTGGAGGGGGTGAGGAGCAATGAGCAGTTCTTC
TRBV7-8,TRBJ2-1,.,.,CASSLARSLPRHEQFF,TGTGCCAGCAGCTTAGCGAGGTCCCTCCCCCGGCATGAGCAGTTCTTC
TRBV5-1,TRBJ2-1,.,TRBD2,CASRGLAGSNEQFF,TGCGCCAGCAGAGGACTAGCGGGATCAAATGAGCAGTTCTTC
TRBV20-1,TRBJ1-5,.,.,CSARADPNQPQHF,TGCAGTGCTAGAGCCGACCCCAATCAGCCCCAGCATTTT
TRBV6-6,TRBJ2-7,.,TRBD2,CASSRTSGMWGYEQYF,TGTGCCAGCAGCCGGACTAGCGGGATGTGGGGCTACGAGCAGTACTTC
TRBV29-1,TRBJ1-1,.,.,CSVKGGDGKTEAFF,TGCAGCGTTAAGGGGGGGGACGGCAAGACTGAAGCTTTCTTT
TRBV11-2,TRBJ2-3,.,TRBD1,CASSGPGQPATDTQYF,TGTGCCAGCAGCGGACCGGGACAGCCAGCCACAGATACGCAGTATTTT
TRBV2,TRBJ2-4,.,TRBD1,CASGTGYPLAKNIQYF,TGTGCCAGCGGGACAGGGTATCCCCTAGCCAAAAACATTCAGTACTTC
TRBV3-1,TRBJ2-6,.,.,CASSQDRPGGGANVLTF,TGTGCCAGCAGCCAAGATCGCCCAGGCGGAGGGGCCAACGTCCTGACTTTC
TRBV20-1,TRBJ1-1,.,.,CSAKGPTEAFF,TGCAGTGCAAAGGGGCCCACTGAAGCTTTCTTT
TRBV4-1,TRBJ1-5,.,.,CASSQIQLQGNQPQHF,TGCGCCAGCAGCCAAATTCAACTACAGGGTAATCAGCCCCAGCATTTT
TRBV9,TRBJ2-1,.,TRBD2,CASSAGLAYNEQFF,TGTGCCAGCAGCGCGGGACTAGCTTACAATGAGCAGTTCTTC
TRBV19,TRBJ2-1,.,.,CASGGTSYNEQFF,TGTGCCTCCGGGGGTACCTCCTACAATGAGCAGTTCTTC
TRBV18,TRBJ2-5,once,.,CASSAGQETQYF,TGTGCCAGCTCGGCGGGCCAAGAGACCCAGTACTTC
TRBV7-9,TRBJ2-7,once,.,CASSSTSTYEQYF,TGTGCCAGCAGCTCGACTAGTACTTACGAGCAGTACTTC
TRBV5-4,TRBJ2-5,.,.,CASSLASRGARGQETQYF,TGTGCCAGCAGCTTGGCGAGTCGGGGGGCGCGTGGCCAAGAGACCCAGTACTTC
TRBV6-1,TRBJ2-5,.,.,CASTPSGRQETQYF,TGTGCCAGCACCCCTTCGGGCCGACAAGAGACCCAGTACTTC
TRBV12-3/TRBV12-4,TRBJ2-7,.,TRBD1,CASSLKGQGAFPYEQYF,TGTGCCAGCAGTTTAAAGGGACAGGGTGCCTTCCCCTACGAGCAGTACTTC
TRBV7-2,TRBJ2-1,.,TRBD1,CASSWDSFSYNEQFF,TGTGCCAGCAGCTGGGACAGCTTCTCCTACAATGAGCAGTTCTTC